Shown below are 21 T cell receptor beta chains from a single sample sequenced in a study of T-cell reconstitution after alpha-beta-depleted transplantation in children. For TCRbeta, the library was prepared with unique molecular identifiers. TCRdb analysed the PCR reads with MiXCR anew, one entry per CDR3 protein. The data hold some 600,000 distinct CDR3 sequences, with 10% to 15% observed a single time. Specimen: PBMCs, mostly from graft donor cells, collected 360 days after TCRalphabeta/CD19-depleted stem cell transplant. These TCRs come from a male patient aged 10-17 years who had a stem cell transplant for acute myeloid leukemia, so the T cells may come from the graft donor.

This clonotype has just a few counts. The V and J genes are TRBV6-5 and TRBJ1-4, with a tentative D call TRBD1 (5 bases). The CDR3 has 15 amino acids. V was pared by 6 bases and J by 8 bases, with 19 bases between. CDR1 MNHEY and CDR2 SVGAGI come from the germline V gene. The CDR3 spells CASSLQGSGREKLFF. In nucleotides, the CDR3 is TGTGCCAGCAGCCTTCAGGGCTCGGGCCGAGAAAAACTGTTTTTT.

V is TRBV5-6 and J is TRBJ2-1; possible D gene TRBD1, 5 bases. Trimming shortened V by 8 bases and J by 2 bases, and 26 bases separated the two germline ends. Per germline, CDR1 SGHDT and CDR2 YYEEEE. This CDR3 has 18 residues. CDR3 sequence: CARGPAPLQGNAYNEQFF. In DNA form, the CDR3 reads TGTGCCAGGGGTCCTGCGCCCCTCCAGGGAAATGCCTACAATGAGCAGTTCTTC.

This clonotype appeared many times. V usage is TRBV29-1 and J usage is TRBJ2-6, with 8 bases aligning to TRBD2. Trimming cost V 6 bases and J 0 bases; bases outside gene matches: 10. The CDR3 runs 17 residues. CDR1 and CDR2 (germline): SQVTM, ANQGSEA. The CDR3 spells CSVVLREALSGANVLTF. CDR3 in DNA: TGCAGCGTGGTTCTGCGGGAGGCCCTCTCTGGGGCCAACGTCCTGACTTTC.

The rearrangement uses TRBV11-2 and TRBJ2-3; no firm D call. CDR3 length: 16 residues. Trimming cost V 5 bases and J 2 bases, with 17 bases left between them. Germline V lookup: CDR1 SGHAT, CDR2 FQNNGV. CDR3 region: CASSPRTGVSTDTQYF. The CDR3 DNA sequence: TGTGCCAGCAGCCCCCGGACGGGTGTCTCCACAGATACGCAGTATTTT.

The table lists this clonotype with a few counts. The rearrangement uses TRBV28 and TRBJ2-7, with D unclear. Trimming shortened V by 7 bases and J by 5 bases, and 15 bases separated the two germline ends. CDR3 length equals 13 residues. Germline assignment: CDR1 MDHEN and CDR2 SYDVKM. The CDR3 nucleotides are TGTGCCAGCAAAAAGTATGTTGGAAACGAGCAGTACTTC. As protein: CASKKYVGNEQYF.

The gene calls are TRBV5-1 and TRBJ1-5, with D perhaps TRBD1 (5 bases). There are 13 residues in the CDR3. Per the germline V gene, CDR1 is SGHRS and CDR2 is YFSETQ. V gave up 7 bases and J gave up 4 bases, with 12 bases separating them. The CDR3 protein is CASAAGMNQPQHF. The CDR3 DNA sequence: TGCGCCAGCGCGGCAGGGATGAATCAGCCCCAGCATTTT.

This chain links TRBV20-1 with TRBJ2-2; 7 bases line up with TRBD2. CDR1 and CDR2 (germline): DFQATT, SNEGSKA (reference sequence). There are 15 residues in the CDR3. V dropped 4 bases and J dropped 4; count of bases not matched to a gene: 9. CDR3 protein: CSANSLSGGTGELFF. Here the CDR3 DNA reads TGCAGTGCTAACTCCCTTTCGGGAGGCACCGGGGAGCTGTTTTTT.

This clonotype came up many times. The chain uses TRBV28 and TRBJ2-3; the D call may be TRBD1 or TRBD2 (5 bases each). The CDR3 is made up of 16 amino acids. Trimming removed 6 bases from V and 2 bases from J, with 18 bases in between. CDR1 is MDHEN, CDR2 SYDVKM, per germline. The CDR3 DNA reads as TGTGCCAGCAGCGCACCCCGGGGCAGGATCACAGATACGCAGTATTTT. This encodes CASSAPRGRITDTQYF. Looking up the rest from reference TRBV28 and TRBJ2-3 gives the full variable domain: DVKVTQSSRYLVKRTGEKVFLECVQDMDHENMFWYRQDPGLGLRLIYFSYDVKMKEKGDIPEGYSVSREKKERFSLILESASTNQTSMYLCASSAPRGRITDTQYFGPGTRLTVL.

This chain joins TRBV20-1 and TRBJ2-1; the D gene is possibly TRBD2 (6 bases). The CDR3 is 12 residues long. CDR1 is DFQATT and CDR2 is SNEGSKA in the germline V gene (reference sequence). The V and J ends lost 5 bases and 6 bases respectively, with 11 bases between them. The CDR3 coding sequence is TGCAGTGCTCCTAGCGCTTCCAATGAGCAGTTCTTC. Amino acids: CSAPSASNEQFF.

This clonotype has a count of ten or more. The V call is TRBV24-1, the J call TRBJ2-1; D unclear. Per the germline V gene, CDR1 is KGHDR and CDR2 is SFDVKD. Trimming removed 2 bases at V and 8 bases at J, with 9 bases between. The CDR3 extends over 13 amino acids. The CDR3, as DNA: TGTGCCACCAGTGATTACCTAGGCCATGAGCAGTTCTTC. It encodes CATSDYLGHEQFF.

This clonotype was counted at least ten times. The V and J genes are TRBV20-1 and TRBJ2-7; unclear D gene. The CDR3 totals 14 residues. Trimming cost V 0 bases and J 3 bases, with 12 bases left between them. CDR1 DFQATT and CDR2 SNEGSKA come from the germline V gene (reference sequence). The CDR3, as DNA: TGCAGTGCTAGAGATGGCATATCAAACTACGAGCAGTACTTC. Its protein is CSARDGISNYEQYF.

This clonotype was found a few times. The rearrangement joins TRBV25-1 to TRBJ2-7; either TRBD1 or TRBD2 may supply D (5 bases each). Germline CDR1 and CDR2: MGHDK and SYGVNS. V lost 1 base and J lost 5, with 15 bases in between. This CDR3 region has 15 residues. The CDR3 here is CASSEWSGSRDEQYF. For the CDR3, the DNA is TGTGCCAGCAGTGAATGGAGCGGAAGCAGGGACGAGCAGTACTTC.

This clonotype was seen repeatedly, ten times or more. V is TRBV6-5 and J is TRBJ2-7, with D tentatively TRBD2 (6 bases). V was clipped by 0 bases and J by 7 bases, with 13 bases between them. The germline V gene has CDR1 MNHEY and CDR2 SVGAGI. The CDR3 has 14 residues. CDR3: CASSYSFGGEEQYF. CDR3 coding DNA: TGTGCCAGCAGTTACTCTTTCGGAGGGGAAGAGCAGTACTTC.

This clonotype has only a few counts. CDR3 DNA: TGTGCCAGCAGCTTGGCGGGCAGGGGAAAGGCTGAAGCTTTCTTT. As protein: CASSLAGRGKAEAFF. This chain connects TRBV5-4 to TRBJ1-1; TRBD1 might be the D (6 bases). The CDR3 runs 15 residues. Looked up from germline, CDR1 is SGHNT and CDR2 is YYREEE (reference sequence). The V gene lost 0 bases and the J gene lost 6 bases, with 15 bases spanning the gap.

This clonotype was recorded many times. V gene TRBV20-1 combines with J gene TRBJ2-1, with 15 bases that match TRBD2. The germline V gene encodes CDR1 DFQATT and CDR2 SNEGSKA (reference sequence). This CDR3 is built from 16 residues. The ends lost 5 bases at V and 7 bases at J; junction bases unmatched: 9. CDR3: CSAHRAGTSGRNEQFF. CDR3 DNA sequence: TGCAGTGCTCATCGGGCGGGGACTAGCGGGAGGAATGAGCAGTTCTTC.

This clonotype was counted ten times or more. The chain is built from TRBV5-1 and TRBJ2-1; D unclear. Trimming shortened V by 0 bases and J by 11 bases, and 12 bases separated the two germline ends. This CDR3 region has 13 residues. Germline V gene lookup returns CDR1 SGHRS and CDR2 YFSETQ. DNA for the CDR3: TGCGCCAGCAGCTTGGTCGTGACTCTCCAGCAGTTCTTC. It yields the protein CASSLVVTLQQFF.

CDR3 protein: CASSILAGNTGELFF. DNA of the CDR3: TGTGCCAGTAGTATCCTAGCGGGGAACACCGGGGAGCTGTTTTTT. V is TRBV19 and J is TRBJ2-2, with 8 nucleotides matching TRBD2. The germline V gene has CDR1 LNHDA and CDR2 SQIVND (reference sequence). The V gene end was trimmed by 3 bases and the J gene end by 1 base; junction bases not matched to a gene: 1. CDR3 length: 15 amino acids.

The rearrangement uses TRBV6-2 or TRBV6-3 and TRBJ2-1, with TRBD1 matching over 9 bases. Germline values: CDR1 MNHEY, CDR2 SVGEGT. The CDR3 loop spans 14 amino acids. V shed 8 bases and J 8 bases; nucleotides not matched to a gene: 10. The CDR3 region is CASGKQGARDEQFF. The CDR3 DNA reads TGTGCCAGCGGAAAACAGGGGGCGAGGGATGAGCAGTTCTTC.

This chain uses TRBV20-1 with TRBJ2-1; 8 nucleotides align to TRBD2. This CDR3 region has 15 residues. The trim removed 3 bases at V and 7 bases at J, leaving 11 bases unmatched. The germline gives CDR1 DFQATT, CDR2 SNEGSKA (reference sequence). The CDR3: CSASGVAGIYNEQFF. The DNA of the CDR3 is TGCAGTGCTAGTGGTGTAGCGGGAATTTATAATGAGCAGTTCTTC.

V and J are TRBV29-1 and TRBJ2-1, with no clear D. With 5 bases removed from V and 8 bases from J, the gap between germline ends came to 13 bases. Germline CDR1 reads SQVTM; CDR2 reads ANQGSEA. The CDR3 runs 12 residues. This chain's CDR3 is CSVPAPWDEQFF. Here the CDR3 DNA reads TGCAGCGTTCCTGCCCCCTGGGATGAGCAGTTCTTC.

This chain links TRBV4-2 with TRBJ1-2; TRBD1 matches 9 bases. The J segment lost 4 bases and the V segment lost 2 bases, leaving 2 bases of the junction unmatched. CDR3 length: 14 amino acids. CDR1 and CDR2 from the germline V gene are LGHNA and YNFKEQ. The CDR3 DNA reads as TGTGCCAGCAGCCAAACAGGGGGCGTCTATGGCTACACCTTC. This encodes CASSQTGGVYGYTF.